These T cell receptor beta chains were read from a single sample in a study of cytomegalovirus exposure and HLA in healthy donors. Data came from immunoSEQ multiplex PCR; TCRdb stores just in-frame clones and leaves some out. The sample lists a few hundred thousand clones, roughly 88% occurring once. Sequencing input: PBMCs. These receptors came from a woman between 18 and 29 years old in good health and CMV-seronegative. CDR3s include the opening cysteine and the closing phenylalanine or tryptophan. The D gene is left open where the match is weak. Clone size is shown for a subset of rows, as once, few, many or a class of expanded clone.

>NA|TRBV4-1|TRBJ2-3|TRBD2
TGCGCCAGCAGCCAAGACACACTAGCGGGAGCTAGCACAGATACGCAGTATTTT
CASSQDTLAGASTDTQYF
>NA|TRBV29-1|TRBJ2-7|TRBD1
TGCAGCGCCCTTGACAGGGAACACTACGAGCAGTACTTC
CSALDREHYEQYF
>NA|TRBV28|TRBJ2-7|TRBD1
TGTGCCAGCATCCCCCGGGGGACAGGGTTCGGCGAGCAGTACTTC
CASIPRGTGFGEQYF
>NA|TRBV6-1|TRBJ1-4|NA
TGTGCCATCCAAAGTCAGGGAAGTGAAAAACTGTTTTTT
CAIQSQGSEKLFF
>once|TRBV5-4|TRBJ2-7|TRBD2
TGTGCCAGCAGCCCGGGGGGGATCGGCTACGAGCAGTACTTC
CASSPGGIGYEQYF
>NA|TRBV6-1|TRBJ1-5|TRBD1
TGTGCCAGCAGTGAAAGCCCTACAGGGGGCAATCAGCCCCAGCATTTT
CASSESPTGGNQPQHF
>NA|TRBV6-5|TRBJ2-1|TRBD2
TGTGCCAGCAGTTACTCGACTAGCGGGAACAATGAGCAGTTCTTC
CASSYSTSGNNEQFF
>once|TRBV18|TRBJ1-2|NA
TGTGCCAGCTCACTTAATGGACTCTACACCTTC
CASSLNGLYTF
>NA|TRBV27|TRBJ2-3|NA
TGTGCCAGCAGTCCGATCTACACAGATACGCAGTATTTT
CASSPIYTDTQYF
>NA|TRBV6-6|TRBJ2-7|TRBD1
TGTGCCAGCCGAGGGACAGGGATCTACGAGCAGTACTTC
CASRGTGIYEQYF
>NA|TRBV11-1|TRBJ2-3|NA
TGTGCCACCCGGGGAAGTAAGGGGAGGACAGATACGCAGTATTTT
CATRGSKGRTDTQYF
>NA|TRBV5-1|TRBJ2-2|TRBD2
TGCGCCAGCAGCTTGGAGGCGGGAGTTACCGGGGAGCTGTTTTTT
CASSLEAGVTGELFF
>NA|TRBV19|TRBJ2-7|NA
TGTGCCAGTACCCTACGGCACGGGGTGGTACCCTACGAGCAGTACTTC
CASTLRHGVVPYEQYF
>once|TRBV27|TRBJ1-2|TRBD1
TGTGCCAGCAGAACTAACCGGGACAGGGCCTATGGCTACACCTTC
CASRTNRDRAYGYTF
>once|TRBV28|TRBJ1-3|NA
TGTGCCAGCAGTCCCCGGGGAACTGGAAACACCATATATTTT
CASSPRGTGNTIYF
>NA|TRBV2|TRBJ2-1|TRBD1
TGTGCCAGCAGGGTAGACAGGGGCTCCTACAATGAGCAGTTCTTC
CASRVDRGSYNEQFF
>NA|TRBV4-1|TRBJ2-7|TRBD1
TGCGCCAGCAGCCAAGCCCGGGGACAGGGTCGTCCCGAGCAGTACTTC
CASSQARGQGRPEQYF
>NA|TRBV19|TRBJ2-5|NA
TGTGCCAGTAGTCCCCAACTGGGGCTATTAAAAGAGACCCAGTACTTC
CASSPQLGLLKETQYF
>NA|TRBV5-6|TRBJ2-5|TRBD1
TGTGCCAGCAGCCTCGACAGGGGCGCCAAAGAGACCCAGTACTTC
CASSLDRGAKETQYF
>NA|TRBV4-3|TRBJ1-1|TRBD1
TGCGCCAGCAGCCAAGATAGTGTAGGGACAGTTGAAGCTTTCTTT
CASSQDSVGTVEAFF
>NA|TRBV28|TRBJ1-5|TRBD1
TGTGCCAGCAGCTCGCCGGGGACAGGAGGCAATCAGCCCCAGCATTTT
CASSSPGTGGNQPQHF
>NA|TRBV18|TRBJ2-7|TRBD1
TGTGCCGCCGGGACAGGGAACTACGAGCAGTACTTC
CAAGTGNYEQYF
>NA|TRBV19|TRBJ1-2|NA
TGTGCCAGTAGTATAGACAATAACTATGGCTACACCTTC
CASSIDNNYGYTF
>NA|TRBV19|TRBJ1-1|NA
TGTGCCAGTAGTAGGCCCGGGGTCGCTGAAGCTTTCTTT
CASSRPGVAEAFF
>NA|TRBV5-1|TRBJ2-1|TRBD2
TGCGCCAGCAGCTTCATACCCCTAGCGGGAGGGCTTGTCCACAATGAGCAGTTCTTC
CASSFIPLAGGLVHNEQFF
>NA|TRBV9|TRBJ1-1|NA
TGTGCCAGCAGCGTCGACAGGAACACTGAAGCTTTCTTT
CASSVDRNTEAFF
>NA|TRBV28|TRBJ1-1|NA
TGTGCCAGCAGTTTATTCGACAGCAGTGAAGCTTTCTTT
CASSLFDSSEAFF
>few|TRBV6-5|TRBJ1-6|NA
TGTGCCAGCAGTTACTTCGGGAGAGGTAATTCACCCCTCCACTTT
CASSYFGRGNSPLHF
>NA|TRBV5-4|TRBJ2-5|NA
TGTGCCAGCAGCTTGGCCACGGGCCAAGAGACCCAGTACTTC
CASSLATGQETQYF
>NA|TRBV25-1|TRBJ1-3|NA
TGTGCCAGCAGTGAATGGGCGTCTGGAAACACCATATATTTT
CASSEWASGNTIYF
>many|TRBV25-1|TRBJ2-7|NA
TGTGCCAGCACCAAACGGAACGACGGCCAGGTCGAGCAGTACTTC
CASTKRNDGQVEQYF
>NA|TRBV5-1|TRBJ2-5|NA
TGCGCCAGCAGCCAGGGTTTGGAGACCCAGTACTTC
CASSQGLETQYF
>NA|TRBV28|TRBJ2-2|NA
TGTGCCAGCAGTTCCCTGGACGGGACTCCCACCGGGGAGCTGTTTTTT
CASSSLDGTPTGELFF
>few|TRBV7-6|TRBJ1-6|TRBD1
TGTGCCAGCAGCTTAGGTGGGACAGGGTCTTCACCCCTCCACTTT
CASSLGGTGSSPLHF
>NA|TRBV7-2|TRBJ2-7|NA
TGTGCCAGCAGCACGCCGGCTGCGACAGGAAGGGGGGAGCAGTACTTC
CASSTPAATGRGEQYF
>NA|TRBV5-1|TRBJ1-2|TRBD1
TGCGCCAGCAGCCCAACGGGACAGGGAATGGGCTACACCTTC
CASSPTGQGMGYTF
>NA|TRBV6-1|TRBJ1-5|NA
TGTGCCAGCAGTGAGAGTGGAGGTCTCGGGCCCCAGCATTTT
CASSESGGLGPQHF
>NA|TRBV28|TRBJ2-6|TRBD1
TGTGCCAGCAGTTCAGGGGGAGCGGGGGCCAACGTCCTGACTTTC
CASSSGGAGANVLTF
>NA|TRBV11-3|TRBJ2-2|TRBD1
TGTGCCAGCAGTCTACAGGGGCACGCCGGGGAGCTGTTTTTT
CASSLQGHAGELFF
>NA|TRBV5-6|TRBJ2-5|NA
TGTGCCAGCAGCTTAGGAGGACGAGAGACCCAGTACTTC
CASSLGGRETQYF
>NA|TRBV7-2|TRBJ2-1|NA
TGTGCCAGCAGCTTAGATCCAGCGGGCTCCTACAATGAGCAGTTCTTC
CASSLDPAGSYNEQFF
>NA|TRBV19|TRBJ2-3|NA
TGTGCCAGTAGTATTTTGTCGGGGTCCGGAGATACGCAGTATTTT
CASSILSGSGDTQYF
>NA|TRBV18|TRBJ2-1|TRBD2
TGTGCCAGCTCACCACTGAGTACTAGCGGCGACAATGAGCAGTTCTTC
CASSPLSTSGDNEQFF
>few|TRBV19|TRBJ2-2|TRBD1
TGTGCCAGTAGTATAGTGGGGGGACAGGTCGGCGGGGAGCTGTTTTTT
CASSIVGGQVGGELFF
>NA|TRBV27|TRBJ2-7|TRBD1
TGTGCCAGCAGCGTTTACAGGGGGGCCTACGAGCAGTACTTC
CASSVYRGAYEQYF
>NA|TRBV7-8|TRBJ2-7|TRBD1
TGTGCCAGCAAAAGAACCGGGACAGGGGTCGACGAGCAGTACTTC
CASKRTGTGVDEQYF
>NA|TRBV14|TRBJ1-6|TRBD1
TGTGCCAGCAGCTTTGGGACAGCCTATAATTCACCCCTCCACTTT
CASSFGTAYNSPLHF
>NA|TRBV18|TRBJ2-7|NA
TGTGCCAGCTCACCCAAGGATAGGAGCTCCTACGAGCAGTACTTC
CASSPKDRSSYEQYF
>NA|TRBV12-5|TRBJ2-1|NA
TGTGCTAGTGGTAGCGGAGCCGGGAGCCCCCAGAGCTCCTACAATGAGCAGTTCTTC
CASGSGAGSPQSSYNEQFF
>NA|TRBV28|TRBJ1-2|NA
TGTGCGAGCAAAGGAGGAATTAACTATGGCTACACCTTC
CASKGGINYGYTF
>NA|TRBV28|TRBJ2-7|TRBD2
TGTGCCAGCAGTTCAGGCGGGAGTTCCTACGAGCAGTACTTC
CASSSGGSSYEQYF
>NA|TRBV11-1|TRBJ1-1|TRBD1
TGTGCCAGCAGCGGCAGGGGGCGCGAGGGCGGCACTGAAGCTTTCTTT
CASSGRGREGGTEAFF
>once|TRBV7-8|TRBJ2-3|TRBD2
TGTGCCAGCAGCAAACTAGCGGGTGGGAGCACAGATACGCAGTATTTT
CASSKLAGGSTDTQYF
>few|TRBV6-7|TRBJ2-7|TRBD2
TGTGCGGCTAGCGGGGAGCAGTACTTC
CAASGEQYF